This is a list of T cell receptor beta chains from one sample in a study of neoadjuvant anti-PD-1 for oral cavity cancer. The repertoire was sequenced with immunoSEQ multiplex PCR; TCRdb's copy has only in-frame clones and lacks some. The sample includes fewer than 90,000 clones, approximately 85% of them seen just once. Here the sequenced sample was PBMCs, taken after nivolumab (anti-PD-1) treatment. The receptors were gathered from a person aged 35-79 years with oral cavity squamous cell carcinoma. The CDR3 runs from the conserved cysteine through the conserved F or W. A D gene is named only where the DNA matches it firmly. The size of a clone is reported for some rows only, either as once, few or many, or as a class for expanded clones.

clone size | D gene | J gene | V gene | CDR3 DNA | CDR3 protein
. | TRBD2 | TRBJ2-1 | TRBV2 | TGTGCCAGCAGGAGACTAGCGGGAGACAATGAGCAGTTCTTC | CASRRLAGDNEQFF
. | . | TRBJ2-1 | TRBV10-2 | TGCGCCAGCAGTGGAACCCGTTACAATGAGCAGTTCTTC | CASSGTRYNEQFF
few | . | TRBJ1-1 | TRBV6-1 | TGTGCCAGCAGTTTAGAGGGGGAGGGTGAAGCTTTCTTT | CASSLEGEGEAFF
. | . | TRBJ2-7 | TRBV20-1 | TGCAGTGCTAGATCAGGGAACGAGCAGTACTTC | CSARSGNEQYF
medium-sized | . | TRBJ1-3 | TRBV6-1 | TGTGCCAGCAGTGGAAGAGGGGCTAAGGCCTCTGGAAACACCATATATTTT | CASSGRGAKASGNTIYF
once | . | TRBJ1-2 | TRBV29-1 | TGCAGCGCGAGAGTGAACCGGGTTGCCGGGGGACTCTATGGCTACACCTTC | CSARVNRVAGGLYGYTF
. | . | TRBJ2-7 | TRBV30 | TGTGCCTGGAGTACTGACAACTACGAGCAGTACTTC | CAWSTDNYEQYF
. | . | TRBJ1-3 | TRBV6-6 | TGTGCCAGCACCAAGCATGGGCAGAGCTCTGGAAACACCATATATTTT | CASTKHGQSSGNTIYF
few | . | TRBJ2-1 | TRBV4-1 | TGCGCCAGCAGCCAAGATCGTGGGCCCAGCGGGCGGGCCAACTCCTACAATGAGCAGTTCTTC | CASSQDRGPSGRANSYNEQFF
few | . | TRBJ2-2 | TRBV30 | TGTGCCTGGAGTGTATACAGATACCCGAACACCGGGGAGCTGTTTTTT | CAWSVYRYPNTGELFF
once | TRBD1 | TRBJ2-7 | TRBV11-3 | TGTGCCAGCAGCCCTGGGGACAGGGGTCACGAGCAGTACTTC | CASSPGDRGHEQYF
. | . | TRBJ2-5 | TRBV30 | TGTGCCTGGGCAGGGTTCGGGAAGACCCAGTACTTC | CAWAGFGKTQYF
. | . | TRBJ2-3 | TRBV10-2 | TGCGCCAGCAGTGGGGATACGCAGTATTTT | CASSGDTQYF
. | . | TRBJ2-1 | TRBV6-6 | TGTGCCAGCAGGACTGATATCTCCTACAATGAGCAGTTCTTC | CASRTDISYNEQFF
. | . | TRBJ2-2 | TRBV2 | TGTGCCAGCAGTGAGACGGAGGCCGGGGAGCTGTTTTTT | CASSETEAGELFF
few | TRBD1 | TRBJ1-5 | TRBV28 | TGTGCCAGCAGCCTTACGACAGGGGGAGAAGGTCAGCCCCAGCATTTT | CASSLTTGGEGQPQHF
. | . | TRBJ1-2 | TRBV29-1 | TGCAGCGTTGACCCCAGGGAAGGCTACACCTTC | CSVDPREGYTF
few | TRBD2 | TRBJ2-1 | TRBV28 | TGTGCCAGCAGTTTAATTGTTAGCGGGAGTTTAGATGATGAGCAGTTCTTC | CASSLIVSGSLDDEQFF
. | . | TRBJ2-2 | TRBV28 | TGTGCCAGCACCCCGAACACCGGGGAGCTGTTTTTT | CASTPNTGELFF
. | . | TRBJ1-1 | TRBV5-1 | TGCGCCAGCAGCTTGGATTCCAGCGTCCGGAACACTGAAGCTTTCTTT | CASSLDSSVRNTEAFF
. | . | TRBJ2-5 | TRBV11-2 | TGTGCCAGCAGCTTAGGCCAGACCCAGTACTTC | CASSLGQTQYF
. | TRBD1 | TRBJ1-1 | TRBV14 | TGTGCCAGCAGCCAAGCAACAGGGGGGAGCACTGAAGCTTTCTTT | CASSQATGGSTEAFF
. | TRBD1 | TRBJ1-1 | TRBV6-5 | TGTGCCAGCAGGCGGGACAGAAACACTGAAGCTTTCTTT | CASRRDRNTEAFF
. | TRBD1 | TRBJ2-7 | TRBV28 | TGTGCCAGCACCCCCGGGGACAGGGCCCACGAGCAGTACTTC | CASTPGDRAHEQYF
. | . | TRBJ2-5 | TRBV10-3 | TGTGCCATCAGTGAAGGAAGAGAAGGCGGCGGAGGGACCCAGTACTTC | CAISEGREGGGGTQYF
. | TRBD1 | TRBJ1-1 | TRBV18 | TGTGCCAGCTCACCCGACAGGGGGTACACTGAAGCTTTCTTT | CASSPDRGYTEAFF
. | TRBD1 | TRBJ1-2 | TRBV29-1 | TGCAGCGGGGGGGACAGGGACGGCTATGGCTACACCTTC | CSGGDRDGYGYTF
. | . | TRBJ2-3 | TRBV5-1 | TGCGCCAGCAGCTTAGGACCAGCCGCAGATACGCAGTATTTT | CASSLGPAADTQYF
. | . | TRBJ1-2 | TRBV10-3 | TGTGCCATCAGTGAGTCTTTGAACGGTCAGTTAGAGGAAGATGGCTACACCTTC | CAISESLNGQLEEDGYTF
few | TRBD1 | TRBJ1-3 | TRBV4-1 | TGCGCCAGCAGCCTTTTAACAGGGGGCAACACCATATATTTT | CASSLLTGGNTIYF
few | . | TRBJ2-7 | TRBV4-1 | TGCGCCAGCAGCCAAGCCAGGGAGCAGTACTTC | CASSQAREQYF
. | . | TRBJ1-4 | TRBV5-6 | TGTGCCAGCAGCTTGAGACCAACTAATGAAAAACTGTTTTTT | CASSLRPTNEKLFF
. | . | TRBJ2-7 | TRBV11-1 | TGTGCCAGCACAGCGGGTAGTATCGAGCAGTACTTC | CASTAGSIEQYF
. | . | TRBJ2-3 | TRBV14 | TGTGCCAGCAGCTCTCAGGCGGGGGATACGCAGTATTTT | CASSSQAGDTQYF
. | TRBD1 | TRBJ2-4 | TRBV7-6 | TGTGCCAGCAGCTCATCTCCAGGGGGTTCAGAACAGTACTTC | CASSSSPGGSEQYF
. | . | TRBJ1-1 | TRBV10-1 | TGCGCCAGCAGTGAGCCGGGGCCGGGGACTGAAGCTTTCTTT | CASSEPGPGTEAFF
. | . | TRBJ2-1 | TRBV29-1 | TGCAGCTCCCAAAAGGGATTTACCTACAATGAGCAGTTCTTC | CSSQKGFTYNEQFF
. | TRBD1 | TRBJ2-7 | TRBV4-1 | TGCGCCAGCAGCCTCGGGACAGCCGATTCCTACGAGCAGTACTTC | CASSLGTADSYEQYF
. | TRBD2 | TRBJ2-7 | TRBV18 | TGTGCCAGCTCACCCTTCCCCCTAGCGGGGCACCGGGGAGAGCAGTACTTC | CASSPFPLAGHRGEQYF
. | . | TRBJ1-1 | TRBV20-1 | TGCAGTGCTAATGAGACACCCGCAGCTTTCTTT | CSANETPAAFF
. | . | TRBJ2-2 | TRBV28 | TGTGCCAGCAGTTCCCCTGGGGAGCTGTTTTTT | CASSSPGELFF
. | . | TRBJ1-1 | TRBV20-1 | TGCAGTGCTAGTCTGAACACTGAAGCTTTCTTT | CSASLNTEAFF
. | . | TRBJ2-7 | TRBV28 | TGTGCCAGCGCCACCCCCGGGGGGCCCGAGCAGTACTTC | CASATPGGPEQYF
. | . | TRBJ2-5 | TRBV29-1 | TGCAGCGTTGGACCGGGACTGGGCACCTGGGAGACCCAGTACTTC | CSVGPGLGTWETQYF
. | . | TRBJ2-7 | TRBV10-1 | TGCGCCAGCAGCGGGACACCCTCCTACGAGCAGTACTTC | CASSGTPSYEQYF
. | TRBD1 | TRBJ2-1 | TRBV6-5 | TGTGCCAGCAGACCAAGACAGGGTTGGAGGAATGAGCAGTTCTTC | CASRPRQGWRNEQFF
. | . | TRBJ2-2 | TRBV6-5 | TGTGCCAGCAGCCGAACCCACGGGACCGCGGAGCTGTTTTTT | CASSRTHGTAELFF
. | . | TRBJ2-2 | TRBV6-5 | TGTGCCAGCAGTTCCGACGCTTACACCGGGGAGCTGTTTTTT | CASSSDAYTGELFF
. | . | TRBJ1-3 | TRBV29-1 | TGCAGCGTCCGGGCCAACTCTGGAAACACCATATATTTT | CSVRANSGNTIYF
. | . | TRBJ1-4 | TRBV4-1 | TGCGCCAGCAGTGTGGACGGATTTAATGAAAAACTGTTTTTT | CASSVDGFNEKLFF
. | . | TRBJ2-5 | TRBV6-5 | TGTGCCAGCAGTTACCACACCGGGTCCCAAGAGACCCAGTACTTC | CASSYHTGSQETQYF
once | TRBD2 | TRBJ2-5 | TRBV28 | TGTGCCAGCAGTTTAAGGCCTGGGACTAGCGGGAGGCCCCAGTACTTC | CASSLRPGTSGRPQYF
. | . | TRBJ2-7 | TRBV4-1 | TGCGCCAGCAGCCAGGATTCCATGGGGAGCTCCTACGAGCAGTACTTC | CASSQDSMGSSYEQYF
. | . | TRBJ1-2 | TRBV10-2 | TGCGCCAGCAGTGAGGGGTATGGCTACACCTTC | CASSEGYGYTF